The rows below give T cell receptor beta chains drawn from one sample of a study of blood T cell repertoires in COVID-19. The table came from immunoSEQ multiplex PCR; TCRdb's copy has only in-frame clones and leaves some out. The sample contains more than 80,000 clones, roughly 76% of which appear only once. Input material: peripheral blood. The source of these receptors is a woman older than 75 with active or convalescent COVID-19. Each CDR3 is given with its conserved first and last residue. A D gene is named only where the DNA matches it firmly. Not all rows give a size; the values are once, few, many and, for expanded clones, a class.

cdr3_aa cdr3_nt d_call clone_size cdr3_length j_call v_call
CASSHEQGDYGYTF TGTGCCAGCAGCCACGAACAGGGTGACTATGGCTACACCTTC NA NA 14 TRBJ1-2 TRBV7-9
CASSDLSWGPTSSGANVLTF TGTGCCAGCAGTGACCTAAGTTGGGGGCCCACTAGCTCTGGGGCCAACGTCCTGACTTTC NA once 20 TRBJ2-6 TRBV6-1
CASSSIWDRRTTHGYTF TGTGCCAGTAGTTCCATTTGGGACAGAAGGACAACCCATGGCTACACCTTC TRBD1 NA 17 TRBJ1-2 TRBV19
CASSYPNRGQETQYF TGTGCCAGCAGTTACCCCAACCGGGGCCAAGAGACCCAGTACTTC NA once 15 TRBJ2-5 TRBV6-2/TRBV6-3
CASSWNRGPSSGNTIYF TGTGCCAGCAGCTGGAACAGGGGTCCTAGCTCTGGAAACACCATATATTTT TRBD1 NA 17 TRBJ1-3 TRBV11-2
CASRTGTQREQYF TGTGCCAGCAGAACAGGGACCCAGAGGGAGCAGTACTTC NA NA 13 TRBJ2-7 TRBV12-3/TRBV12-4
CSGSTRSNEQFF TGCAGCGGGTCCACGCGGTCGAATGAGCAGTTCTTC NA NA 12 TRBJ2-1 TRBV29-1
CASSRILRQETQYF TGCGCCAGCAGCCGCATCCTGAGGCAAGAGACCCAGTACTTC NA NA 14 TRBJ2-5 TRBV4-1
CASSLESGLSPLHF TGTGCCAGCAGCTTAGAGTCAGGGCTCTCACCCCTCCACTTT NA NA 14 TRBJ1-6 TRBV7-2
CATEGGTSGQETQYF TGTGCCACCGAGGGGGGGACTAGCGGTCAAGAGACCCAGTACTTC TRBD2 NA 15 TRBJ2-5 TRBV30
CASSSSTSAGELFF TGTGCCAGCAGTTCATCCACTAGCGCCGGGGAGCTGTTTTTT TRBD2 few 14 TRBJ2-2 TRBV7-9
CASSVVGTSGGYNEQFF TGTGCCAGCAGCGTAGTGGGAACTAGCGGGGGGTACAATGAGCAGTTCTTC TRBD2 NA 17 TRBJ2-1 TRBV9
CASSYLRTGGQPQHF TGTGCCAGCAGTTACTTACGGACAGGGGGTCAGCCCCAGCATTTT TRBD1 NA 15 TRBJ1-5 TRBV6-2/TRBV6-3
CASRGQGNYGYTF TGTGCCAGCAGGGGACAGGGGAACTATGGCTACACCTTC TRBD1 NA 13 TRBJ1-2 TRBV3-1/TRBV3-2
CATGGEYGYTF TGTGCCACTGGGGGGGAGTATGGCTACACCTTC NA NA 11 TRBJ1-2 TRBV19
CASSLAPDRAGGELFF TGCGCCAGCAGCTTGGCCCCCGACAGGGCTGGAGGGGAGCTGTTTTTT TRBD1 NA 16 TRBJ2-2 TRBV5-1